The T cell receptor (beta chain) described here comes from a study of blood T cell repertoires in COVID-19. The table lists this clone with a few counts. Resolution of symptoms, clearance, or two negative PCRs was present in recovered Cohort 3 donors. TCRdb's table, derived via immunoSEQ multiplex PCR, lists solely in-frame clones and lacks some. The data contain fewer than 500,000 clones, roughly 90% of them seen just once; the ten biggest clones take up roughly 0.7%. The sequence was obtained from a woman under 30 who had recovered from COVID-19. The specimen was PBMCs or T cells enriched from blood (not recorded which).

The CDR3 protein is CASSDISTGEKLFF. The CDR3 DNA sequence: TGTGCCAGCAGTGACATCTCGACAGGCGAAAAACTGTTTTTT. This chain links TRBV6-1 with TRBJ1-4; D might be TRBD1 (6 bases). The CDR3 spans 14 residues. Trimming pared 3 bases from V and 8 bases from J, leaving 13 bases between. Germline loops: CDR1 MNHNS, CDR2 SASEGT.